A selection of T cell receptor beta chains follows, all from one sample in a study of control samples from healthy donors and cancer patients. Sequencing was performed with immunoSEQ multiplex PCR; in TCRdb, only in-frame clones are kept and a portion is missing. The sample contains 95,000 to 150,000 clones, roughly 86% of which appear only once. Sequencing used blood. Receptors were obtained from a man aged 60 to 75 in good health. Each CDR3 is given with its conserved first and last residue. Fields, in order: J gene, clone size, V gene, D gene, CDR3 protein, CDR3 DNA. A D gene is named only where the DNA matches it firmly. Clone sizes are given selectively: once, few, many, or a class where the clone is expanded.

J: TRBJ1-1
size: NA
V: TRBV28
D: TRBD1
CDR3: CASAMTGEGITEAFF
DNA: TGTGCCAGCGCTATGACAGGGGAGGGGATCACTGAAGCTTTCTTT

J: TRBJ1-6
size: NA
V: TRBV18
D: NA
CDR3: CASSADSSNSPLHF
DNA: TGTGCCAGCTCAGCAGACAGTTCTAATTCACCCCTCCACTTT

J: TRBJ2-4
size: NA
V: TRBV7-3
D: TRBD2
CDR3: CASSLTGLAGDIQYF
DNA: TGTGCCAGCAGCTTAACGGGCCTAGCGGGTGACATTCAGTACTTC

J: TRBJ2-4
size: NA
V: TRBV21-1
D: NA
CDR3: CASSKMRTGQKESKNIQYF
DNA: TGTGCCAGCAGCAAAATGCGGACAGGCCAAAAGGAGTCCAAAAACATTCAGTACTTC

J: TRBJ1-4
size: NA
V: TRBV18
D: NA
CDR3: CASSPNVGDEKLFF
DNA: TGTGCCAGCTCACCAAACGTCGGGGACGAAAAACTGTTTTTT

J: TRBJ1-1
size: once
V: TRBV6-6
D: TRBD1
CDR3: CASSPGGTGSAEAFF
DNA: TGTGCCAGCAGTCCAGGGGGGACAGGGTCCGCTGAAGCTTTCTTT

J: TRBJ1-1
size: NA
V: TRBV6-5
D: TRBD1
CDR3: CASNGMTGGTEAFF
DNA: TGTGCCAGCAACGGGATGACAGGGGGTACTGAAGCTTTCTTT

J: TRBJ2-3
size: NA
V: TRBV9
D: TRBD2
CDR3: CASSVSPFGGAGNTDTQYF
DNA: TGTGCCAGCAGCGTATCCCCGTTCGGGGGGGCCGGAAACACAGATACGCAGTATTTT

J: TRBJ2-6
size: once
V: TRBV4-1
D: NA
CDR3: CASSQTRQGSGANVLTF
DNA: TGCGCCAGCAGCCAAACGAGGCAGGGGTCTGGGGCCAACGTCCTGACTTTC

J: TRBJ1-1
size: once
V: TRBV10-3
D: NA
CDR3: CASKKSNTEAFF
DNA: TGTGCCTCTAAGAAATCGAACACTGAAGCTTTCTTT

J: TRBJ2-7
size: once
V: TRBV6-2/TRBV6-3
D: NA
CDR3: CASSTPRGRRVYEQYF
DNA: TGTGCCAGCAGTACGCCTCGGGGCAGGAGAGTTTACGAGCAGTACTTC

J: TRBJ1-5
size: NA
V: TRBV2
D: NA
CDR3: CASSDGGAGQPQHF
DNA: TGTGCCAGCAGTGATGGGGGGGCGGGTCAGCCCCAGCATTTT

J: TRBJ1-6
size: NA
V: TRBV30
D: NA
CDR3: CAWSDFQNSPLHF
DNA: TGTGCCTGGAGCGACTTCCAGAATTCACCCCTCCACTTT

J: TRBJ2-5
size: NA
V: TRBV7-2
D: NA
CDR3: CASSLVSGAQYF
DNA: TGTGCCAGCAGCTTAGTCTCAGGGGCCCAGTACTTC

J: TRBJ2-7
size: NA
V: TRBV7-7
D: TRBD2
CDR3: CASSPEGLAGVHEQYF
DNA: TGTGCCAGCAGCCCCGAAGGACTAGCGGGGGTTCACGAGCAGTACTTC

J: TRBJ2-3
size: NA
V: TRBV28
D: NA
CDR3: CASSPLGAGTSTDTQYF
DNA: TGTGCCAGCAGTCCCCTAGGGGCGGGGACCAGCACAGATACGCAGTATTTT

J: TRBJ1-3
size: NA
V: TRBV5-1
D: NA
CDR3: CASSLGQSSGNTIYF
DNA: TGCGCCAGCAGCTTGGGACAGTCCTCTGGAAACACCATATATTTT

J: TRBJ1-5
size: NA
V: TRBV19
D: TRBD1
CDR3: CASSISGTGNQPQHF
DNA: TGTGCCAGTAGTATCTCCGGGACAGGCAATCAGCCCCAGCATTTT

J: TRBJ2-7
size: once
V: TRBV6-2/TRBV6-3
D: NA
CDR3: CASSLLYEQYF
DNA: TGTGCCAGCAGTCTATTGTACGAGCAGTACTTC

J: TRBJ1-4
size: NA
V: TRBV9
D: NA
CDR3: CASSSGGPTTNEKLFF
DNA: TGTGCCAGCAGCTCCGGGGGCCCCACAACTAATGAAAAACTGTTTTTT

J: TRBJ1-5
size: once
V: TRBV29-1
D: NA
CDR3: CSVELGGNQPQHF
DNA: TGCAGCGTTGAACTGGGGGGAAATCAGCCCCAGCATTTT

J: TRBJ1-6
size: NA
V: TRBV30
D: NA
CDR3: CAWSLGSPLHF
DNA: TGTGCCTGGAGCTTGGGCTCACCCCTCCACTTT

J: TRBJ2-7
size: NA
V: TRBV2
D: TRBD1
CDR3: CASHRGGYEQYF
DNA: TGTGCCTCACACAGGGGTGGCTACGAGCAGTACTTC

J: TRBJ2-5
size: NA
V: TRBV28
D: TRBD1
CDR3: CASSLTGGGQETQYF
DNA: TGTGCCAGCAGTTTGACAGGGGGCGGACAAGAGACCCAGTACTTC

J: TRBJ1-5
size: NA
V: TRBV28
D: NA
CDR3: CASSRQGRNQPQHF
DNA: TGTGCCAGCAGCCGCCAGGGTAGGAATCAGCCCCAGCATTTT

J: TRBJ2-3
size: NA
V: TRBV7-2
D: TRBD2
CDR3: CASSLRLAGARDTQYF
DNA: TGTGCCAGCAGCTTGAGGCTAGCGGGGGCCCGAGATACGCAGTATTTT

J: TRBJ2-1
size: NA
V: TRBV9
D: NA
CDR3: CASSVKDNEQFF
DNA: TGTGCCAGCAGCGTGAAAGACAATGAGCAGTTCTTC

J: TRBJ2-7
size: NA
V: TRBV6-2/TRBV6-3
D: TRBD1
CDR3: CASSYPGGGRQYF
DNA: TGTGCCAGCAGTTATCCAGGGGGCGGACGACAGTACTTC